This T cell receptor beta chain comes out of a study of blood T cell repertoires in COVID-19. Study details: Acute and convalescent COVID-19 samples came from the United States, Italy and Spain. PBMCs, B-cell-depleted T cells, or T cells provided the cDNA or gDNA that made up the material.

As originally analysed: Reference gene primer amplification gave estimated nucleated cell counts. Repertoires were generated with immunoSEQ multiplex PCR, while TCRdb's copy carries only in-frame clones and drops some. That table is the source of V, J and clone size, and D and trimming were worked out from the DNA. The top ten clones hold around 5% of a sample with approximately 74,000 clones, around 90% of them seen once. Sequencing was carried out using peripheral blood. The receptor comes from an older woman with active COVID-19.

The CDR3 spells CASSFRQGPGNTIYF. CDR3 bases: TGTGCCAGCAGCTTTCGACAGGGCCCTGGAAACACCATATATTTT. The V and J genes are TRBV5-8 and TRBJ1-3, with 7 bases identical to TRBD1. The V gene's germline CDR1 is SGHTS and CDR2 YDEGEE. The V gene end was trimmed by 2 bases and the J gene end by 2 bases; junction bases not matched to a gene: 4. CDR3 length equals 15 residues. The whole variable domain, remainder taken from reference TRBV5-8 and TRBJ1-3, is EAGVTQSPTHLIKTRGQQATLRCSPISGHTSVYWYQQALGLGLQFLLWYDEGEERNRGNFPPRFSGRQFPNYSSELNVNALELEDSALYLCASSFRQGPGNTIYFGEGSWLTVV.